These T cell receptor beta chains were read from a single sample in a study of Ad26.COV2.S vaccination and SARS-CoV-2 variants. Libraries were prepared by immunoSEQ multiplex PCR; TCRdb keeps only in-frame clonotypes and omits some of them. This table has about 280,000 clones, over 75% appearing once. The sample here was peripheral blood, taken in a trial of Ad26.COV2.S vaccine versus placebo. All receptors derive from a person aged 18-65 years who received the Ad26.COV2.S COVID-19 vaccine or a placebo. CDR3s include the opening cysteine and the closing phenylalanine or tryptophan. A D gene is named only where the DNA matches it firmly. Some rows mark clone size as missing; the rest say once, few, many or name a class of expanded clone.

cdr3_nt | cdr3_aa | v_call | clone_size | j_call | d_call
TGTGCCAGCACCGGGACAGCGGTTCCTACAGGTGAGCAGTTCTTC | CASTGTAVPTGEQFF | TRBV2 | NA | TRBJ2-1 | TRBD1
TGTGCCAGTAGTATTCGAGAGAACACTGAAGCTTTCTTT | CASSIRENTEAFF | TRBV19 | NA | TRBJ1-1 | NA
TGCGCCAGCAGCTTGTTAGCGGGGGGGACCACAGATACGCAGTATTTT | CASSLLAGGTTDTQYF | TRBV5-1 | once | TRBJ2-3 | TRBD2
TGTGCCAGCAGCTTCCAACTTCAGGGTGCTGGAAACACCATATATTTT | CASSFQLQGAGNTIYF | TRBV7-2 | NA | TRBJ1-3 | NA
TGCAGCGGGAGACAGGGTAGGCCTGAAGCTTTCTTT | CSGRQGRPEAFF | TRBV29-1 | NA | TRBJ1-1 | TRBD1
TGTGCCAGCAGCTCAGGAGCCTGGAATTCACCCCTCCACTTT | CASSSGAWNSPLHF | TRBV6-5 | NA | TRBJ1-6 | NA
TGTGCCAGCAGCCCAGGGTCTGAAAGGGATGGCTACACCTTC | CASSPGSERDGYTF | TRBV11-2 | NA | TRBJ1-2 | NA
TGTGCCAGCAGCCCCAGGACAGGGGGCGCGGAGACCCAGTACTTC | CASSPRTGGAETQYF | TRBV7-8 | NA | TRBJ2-5 | TRBD1
TGTGCCAGCAGCGTAGACACGGTGAACACTGAAGCTTTCTTT | CASSVDTVNTEAFF | TRBV9 | NA | TRBJ1-1 | NA
TGTGCCAGCAGCCAAGATTCAAGCATCAAAAACATTCAGTACTTC | CASSQDSSIKNIQYF | TRBV3-1/TRBV3-2 | NA | TRBJ2-4 | NA
TGTGCCAGCAGCTTTTTGGACAGGGGGAATTCACCCCTCCACTTT | CASSFLDRGNSPLHF | TRBV7-3 | few | TRBJ1-6 | TRBD1
TGTGCCAGCAGCCAAGTTAGCGGGCGCGAACCCCGCTCCTACAATGAGCAGTTCTTC | CASSQVSGREPRSYNEQFF | TRBV3-1/TRBV3-2 | NA | TRBJ2-1 | TRBD2
TGTGCCAGCAGCCTTAGCGGGAGCATCTCCTACAATGAGCAGTTCTTC | CASSLSGSISYNEQFF | TRBV11-3 | NA | TRBJ2-1 | TRBD2
TGCAGCGGCCGGGACGATTCCTACGAGCAGTACTTC | CSGRDDSYEQYF | TRBV29-1 | few | TRBJ2-7 | NA
TGTGCCAGCAGCCGTTACAATGAGCAGTTCTTC | CASSRYNEQFF | TRBV27 | NA | TRBJ2-1 | NA
TGTGCCATCGGAGGACAGGGACTCAAGAGCTCCTACGAGCAGTACTTC | CAIGGQGLKSSYEQYF | TRBV10-3 | NA | TRBJ2-7 | TRBD1
TGTGCCAGCAGCCTAGGACAGGGGAGCAACCATTCACCCCTCCACTTT | CASSLGQGSNHSPLHF | TRBV7-9 | NA | TRBJ1-6 | TRBD1
TGTGCCAGCAGTTACAGGGGCGGGGCACCCCAAGAGACCCAGTACTTC | CASSYRGGAPQETQYF | TRBV6-5 | NA | TRBJ2-5 | NA
TGTGCCAGCACCGAAGGGGTGGGCAGCACAGATACGCAGTATTTT | CASTEGVGSTDTQYF | TRBV6-5 | NA | TRBJ2-3 | NA
TGTGCCACCAGTGCGGGAGTTAACACCGGGGAGCTGTTTTTT | CATSAGVNTGELFF | TRBV24-1 | NA | TRBJ2-2 | NA
TGTGCCAGTAGTATAGGAGGTGACAGCCTCGGGTCACCCCTCCACTTT | CASSIGGDSLGSPLHF | TRBV19 | NA | TRBJ1-6 | NA
TGCGCCAGCAGCCAAGACTGGAAGGCAACCTCTGGAAACACCATATATTTT | CASSQDWKATSGNTIYF | TRBV4-3 | NA | TRBJ1-3 | NA
TGCGCCAGCAGCCGCCACAGGGAAACCTACGAGCAGTACTTC | CASSRHRETYEQYF | TRBV5-1 | NA | TRBJ2-7 | NA
TGTGCCAGCAAGGATCCGGGTCGGGAGTACTTC | CASKDPGREYF | TRBV6-5 | once | TRBJ2-7 | NA
TGTGCCAGCAGACTAGCGGGGGCGGGGAATGAGCAGTTCTTC | CASRLAGAGNEQFF | TRBV7-2 | NA | TRBJ2-1 | TRBD2
TGTGCCAGCAGTTTCAGGTGGTACGAGCAGTACTTC | CASSFRWYEQYF | TRBV6-5 | NA | TRBJ2-7 | NA
TGTGCCAGCAGCTTAGAGCCCGGCCTCCCACACCTCTACGAGCAGTACTTC | CASSLEPGLPHLYEQYF | TRBV7-2 | NA | TRBJ2-7 | NA
TGTGCCAGCAGCTCCTGGTTGGGCTACACCTTC | CASSSWLGYTF | TRBV5-4 | NA | TRBJ1-2 | NA
TGTGCCAGCAGTGAATGGGGGGCCCCTGGAAACACCATATATTTT | CASSEWGAPGNTIYF | TRBV6-1 | once | TRBJ1-3 | NA
TGCGCCAGCAGCCAAGGCAGAGGGACCGTGTTAGCTAACTATGGCTACACCTTC | CASSQGRGTVLANYGYTF | TRBV4-3 | NA | TRBJ1-2 | NA
TGTGCCAGCAGTGAAGGGTGGGCAGTTCGTGCCGGGGAGCTGTTTTTT | CASSEGWAVRAGELFF | TRBV2 | NA | TRBJ2-2 | NA